The next 12 T cell receptor beta chains were all read from a single sample in a study of OX40 agonist ivuxolimab in advanced cancers. This table comes from immunoSEQ multiplex PCR, and its TCRdb copy is limited to in-frame clones, with some not included. The table lists about 77,000 clones, about 90% of them singletons. Sequencing used CD4+ or CD8+ T cells sorted from blood, obtained in a trial of the OX40 agonist ivuxolimab. The receptors come from an adult with an advanced solid tumor such as melanoma, head and neck, liver or kidney cancer.

The chain has TRBV6-1 and TRBJ1-5; D possibly corresponds to TRBD1 (5 bases). The germline CDR1 and CDR2 sequences are MNHNS and SASEGT. The V gene lost 6 bases and the J gene lost 5 bases, with 8 bases spanning the gap. The CDR3 covers 12 residues. In DNA, the CDR3 is TGTGCCAGCAGGGACATGGATCAGCCCCAGCATTTT. Translating gives CASRDMDQPQHF.

V gene TRBV10-1 combines with J gene TRBJ2-7; D is unresolved. Trimming took 4 bases from V and 0 from J, leaving 1 base between them. CDR3 length: 11 amino acids. The germline gives CDR1 WNHNN, CDR2 SYGVQD (reference sequence). CDR3: CASSASYEQYF. The CDR3 coding sequence is TGCGCCAGCAGTGCCTCCTACGAGCAGTACTTC.

The CDR3 is CASSIANSDGEQFF. CDR3 DNA: TGTGCCAGTAGTATAGCGAACAGCGACGGTGAGCAGTTCTTC. V is TRBV19 and J is TRBJ2-1; D remains ambiguous. CDR1 is LNHDA, CDR2 SQIVND, per germline (reference sequence). The CDR3 covers 14 residues. V was cut by 1 base and J by 9 bases, with 13 bases left in between.

This clone was detected once. This chain links TRBV6-5 with TRBJ2-3; 10 positions match TRBD1. The length of the CDR3 is 13 residues. CDR1 MNHEY and CDR2 SVGAGI come from the germline V gene. The ends lost 6 bases at V and 13 bases at J; junction bases unmatched: 10. CDR3 amino acids: CASRAGTGEYKYF. As DNA, the CDR3 is TGTGCCAGCAGGGCCGGGACAGGGGAGTATAAGTATTTT.

The chain uses TRBV19 and TRBJ1-3, with a weak D call TRBD1 (5 bases). Germline V lookup: CDR1 LNHDA, CDR2 SQIVND (reference sequence). This CDR3 has 15 amino acids. The V end was cut by 9 bases, the J end by 0 bases, with 15 bases between. CDR3 loop: CASLPGGTSGNTIYF. For the CDR3, the DNA is TGTGCCAGCCTCCCCGGGGGAACCTCTGGAAACACCATATATTTT.

There are a few counts of this clone. The chain employs TRBV5-1 and TRBJ1-6; D is perhaps TRBD1 (6 bases). The V end was cut by 5 bases, the J end by 8 bases, with 11 bases between. The germline V gene has CDR1 SGHRS and CDR2 YFSETQ. The CDR3 sequence is 13 residues long. The CDR3: CASRGEGDSPLHF. The CDR3 DNA reads TGCGCCAGCAGGGGGGAGGGGGATTCACCCCTCCACTTT.

This rearrangement joins TRBV28 to TRBJ1-3, with a tentative D call TRBD1 (5 bases). Germline loops: CDR1 MDHEN, CDR2 SYDVKM. The CDR3 extends over 16 amino acids. V dropped 2 bases and J dropped 0 bases, with 11 bases sitting between them. The CDR3 sequence: CASSLGTPSSGNTIYF. CDR3 nucleotide sequence: TGTGCCAGCAGTTTAGGGACCCCGAGCTCTGGAAACACCATATATTTT.

The J gene is TRBJ2-5, the V gene TRBV6-5; 11 bases align to TRBD2. With V trimmed by 0 bases and J by 2 bases, 2 bases remained unmatched. CDR1 and CDR2 (germline): MNHEY, SVGAGI. The CDR3 loop spans 16 amino acids. DNA for the CDR3: TGTGCCAGCAGTTACTCGACTAGCGGGAAACAAGAGACCCAGTACTTC. Translated: CASSYSTSGKQETQYF.

The rearrangement links TRBV19 to TRBJ2-1; D may be TRBD1 or TRBD2 (5 bases each). The length of the CDR3 is 14 residues. Germline assignment: CDR1 LNHDA and CDR2 SQIVND (reference sequence). V dropped 6 bases and J dropped 3 bases, with 12 bases sitting between them. CDR3 sequence (DNA): TGTGCCAGTAGCGGGACGGATGGCTACAATGAGCAGTTCTTC. It is translated as CASSGTDGYNEQFF.

This chain connects TRBV19 to TRBJ2-3; 12 nucleotides align to TRBD1. Trimming cost V 7 bases and J 7 bases; bases outside gene matches: 6. The CDR3 spans 14 residues. The germline V gene encodes CDR1 LNHDA and CDR2 SQIVND (reference sequence). The CDR3 DNA reads TGTGCCAGTAAGGGGACAGGGGGCAAAAATACGCAGTATTTT. This encodes CASKGTGGKNTQYF.

The chain employs TRBV5-1 and TRBJ2-1, with TRBD2 matching over 7 bases. J gave up 1 base and V 4 bases, and 8 bases lay outside the gene matches. The germline V gene encodes CDR1 SGHRS and CDR2 YFSETQ. This CDR3 comprises 16 residues. The CDR3 coding sequence is TGCGCCAGCAGCCTCCTAGCGGATGGGTCCTACAATGAGCAGTTCTTC. It codes for CASSLLADGSYNEQFF.

The chain recombines TRBV19 with TRBJ2-5; possibly TRBD1 or TRBD2 for D (5 bases each). V lost 1 base and J 5 bases, leaving 17 bases between the germline ends. The CDR3 sequence is 16 residues long. Germline CDR1 reads LNHDA; CDR2 reads SQIVND (reference sequence). CDR3 amino acids: CASSIVRGALVETQYF. CDR3 nucleotide sequence: TGTGCCAGTAGTATAGTTCGAGGGGCCTTGGTGGAGACCCAGTACTTC.